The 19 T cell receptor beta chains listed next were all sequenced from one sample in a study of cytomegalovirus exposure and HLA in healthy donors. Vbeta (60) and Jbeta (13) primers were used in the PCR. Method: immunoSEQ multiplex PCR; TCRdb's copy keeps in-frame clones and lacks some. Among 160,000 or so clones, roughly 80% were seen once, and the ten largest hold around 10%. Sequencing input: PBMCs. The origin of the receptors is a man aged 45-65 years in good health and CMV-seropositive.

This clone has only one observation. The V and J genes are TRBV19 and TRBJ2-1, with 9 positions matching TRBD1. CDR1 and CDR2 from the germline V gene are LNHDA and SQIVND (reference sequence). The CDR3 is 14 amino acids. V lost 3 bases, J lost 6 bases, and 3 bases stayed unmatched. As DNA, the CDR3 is TGTGCCAGTAGTATTAGACAGGGGGGCAATGAGCAGTTCTTC. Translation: CASSIRQGGNEQFF.

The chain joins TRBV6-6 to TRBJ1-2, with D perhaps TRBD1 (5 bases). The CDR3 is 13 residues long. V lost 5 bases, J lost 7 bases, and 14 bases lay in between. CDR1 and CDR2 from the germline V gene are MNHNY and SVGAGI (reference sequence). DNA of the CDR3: TGTGCCAGCAGTCTTAACAGGAGAGGTGGCTACACCTTC. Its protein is CASSLNRRGGYTF.

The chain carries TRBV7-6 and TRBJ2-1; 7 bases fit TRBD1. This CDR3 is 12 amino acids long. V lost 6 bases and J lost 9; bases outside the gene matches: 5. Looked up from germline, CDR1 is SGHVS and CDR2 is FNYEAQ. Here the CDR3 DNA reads TGTGCCAGCAGTGGACAGGTCGGTGAGCAGTTCTTC. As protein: CASSGQVGEQFF.

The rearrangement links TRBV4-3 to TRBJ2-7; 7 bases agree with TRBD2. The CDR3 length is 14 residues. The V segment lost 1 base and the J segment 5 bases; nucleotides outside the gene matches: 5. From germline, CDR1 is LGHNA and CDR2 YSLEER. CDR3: CASSQGIGRHEQYF. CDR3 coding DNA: TGCGCCAGCAGCCAAGGGATCGGGAGGCACGAGCAGTACTTC.

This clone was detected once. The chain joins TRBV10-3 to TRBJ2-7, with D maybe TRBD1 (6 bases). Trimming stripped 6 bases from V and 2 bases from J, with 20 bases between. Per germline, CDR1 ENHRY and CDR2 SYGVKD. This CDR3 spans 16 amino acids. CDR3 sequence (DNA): TGTGCCATCAGAGGGCACCGTTGGACAGAAACCTACGAGCAGTACTTC. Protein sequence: CAIRGHRWTETYEQYF.

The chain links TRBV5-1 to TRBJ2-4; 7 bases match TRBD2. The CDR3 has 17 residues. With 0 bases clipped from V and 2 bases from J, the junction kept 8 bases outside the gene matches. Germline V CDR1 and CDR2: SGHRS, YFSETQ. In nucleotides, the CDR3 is TGCGCCAGCAGCTTGGTGGGGGGGAGTGGATCCAAAAACATTCAGTACTTC. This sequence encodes CASSLVGGSGSKNIQYF.

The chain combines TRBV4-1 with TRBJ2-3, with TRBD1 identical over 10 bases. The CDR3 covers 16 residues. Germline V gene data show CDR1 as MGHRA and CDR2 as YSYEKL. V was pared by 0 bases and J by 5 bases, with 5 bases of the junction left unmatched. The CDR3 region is CASSQEWDRGIDTQYF. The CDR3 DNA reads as TGCGCCAGCAGCCAAGAATGGGACAGGGGTATAGATACGCAGTATTTT.

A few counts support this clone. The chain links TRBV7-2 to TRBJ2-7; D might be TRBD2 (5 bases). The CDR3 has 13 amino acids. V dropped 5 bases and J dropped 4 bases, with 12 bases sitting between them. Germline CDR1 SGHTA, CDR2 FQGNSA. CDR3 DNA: TGTGCCAGCAGCCAGTTGTGGGAGTACGAGCAGTACTTC. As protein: CASSQLWEYEQYF.

The chain's CDR3 is CASSYTGQGDTEAFF. In DNA, the CDR3 is TGTGCCAGCAGTTATACGGGACAGGGCGACACTGAAGCTTTCTTT. This chain uses TRBV6-5 with TRBJ1-1; 9 bases agree with TRBD1. In germline, CDR1 is MNHEY, CDR2 SVGAGI. The CDR3 is made up of 15 amino acids. J lost 3 bases, V lost 3 bases, and 5 bases had no gene match.

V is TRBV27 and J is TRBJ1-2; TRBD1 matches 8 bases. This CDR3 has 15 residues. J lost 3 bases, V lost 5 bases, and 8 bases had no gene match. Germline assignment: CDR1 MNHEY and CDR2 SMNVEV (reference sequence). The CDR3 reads CASSPGTGFYYGYTF. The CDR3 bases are TGTGCCAGCAGTCCCGGGACAGGTTTTTACTATGGCTACACCTTC.

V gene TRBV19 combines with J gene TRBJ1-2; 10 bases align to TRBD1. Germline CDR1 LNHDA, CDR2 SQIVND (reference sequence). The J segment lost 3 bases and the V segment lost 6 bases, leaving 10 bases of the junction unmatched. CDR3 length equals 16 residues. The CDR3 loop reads CASRDLWDRGDYGYTF. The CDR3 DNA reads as TGTGCCAGTAGAGACCTCTGGGACAGGGGTGACTATGGCTACACCTTC.

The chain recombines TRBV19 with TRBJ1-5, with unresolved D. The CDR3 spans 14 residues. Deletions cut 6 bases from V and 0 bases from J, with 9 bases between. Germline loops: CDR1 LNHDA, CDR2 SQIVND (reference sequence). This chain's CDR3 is CASSERHSNQPQHF. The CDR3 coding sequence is TGTGCCAGTAGCGAGAGACATAGCAATCAGCCCCAGCATTTT.

This chain's CDR3 is CASSLQDREQYF. Written as DNA, the CDR3 is TGTGCCAGCAGCTTACAGGATCGCGAGCAGTACTTC. This sequence joins TRBV11-3 and TRBJ2-7; D is unresolved. Germline values: CDR1 SGHNT, CDR2 YENEEA. The CDR3 loop spans 12 amino acids. V lost 2 bases and J lost 6, with 8 bases in between.

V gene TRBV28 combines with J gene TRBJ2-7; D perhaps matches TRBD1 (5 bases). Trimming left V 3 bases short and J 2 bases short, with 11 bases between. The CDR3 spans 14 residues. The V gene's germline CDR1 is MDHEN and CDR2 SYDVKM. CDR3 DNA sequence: TGTGCCAGCAGTTTTGGCAGGGCTCCCTACGAGCAGTACTTC. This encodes CASSFGRAPYEQYF.

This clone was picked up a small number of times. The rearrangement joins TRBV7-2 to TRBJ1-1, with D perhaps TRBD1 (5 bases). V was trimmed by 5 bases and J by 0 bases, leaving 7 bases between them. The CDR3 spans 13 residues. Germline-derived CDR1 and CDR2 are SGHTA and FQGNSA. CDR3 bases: TGTGCCAGCAGCCGGACAATGAACACTGAAGCTTTCTTT. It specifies CASSRTMNTEAFF.

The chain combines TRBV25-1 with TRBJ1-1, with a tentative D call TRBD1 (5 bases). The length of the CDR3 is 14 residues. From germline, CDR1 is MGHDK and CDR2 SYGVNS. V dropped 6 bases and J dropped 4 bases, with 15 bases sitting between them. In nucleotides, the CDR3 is TGTGCCAGCAGGGACGCGGGGGAGGTCACTGAAGCTTTCTTT. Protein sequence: CASRDAGEVTEAFF.

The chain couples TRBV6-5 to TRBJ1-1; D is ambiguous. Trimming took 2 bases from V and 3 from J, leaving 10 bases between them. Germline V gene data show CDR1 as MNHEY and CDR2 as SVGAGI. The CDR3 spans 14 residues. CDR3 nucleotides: TGTGCCAGCAGTTACCTCGGGAGGTACACTGAAGCTTTCTTT. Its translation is CASSYLGRYTEAFF.

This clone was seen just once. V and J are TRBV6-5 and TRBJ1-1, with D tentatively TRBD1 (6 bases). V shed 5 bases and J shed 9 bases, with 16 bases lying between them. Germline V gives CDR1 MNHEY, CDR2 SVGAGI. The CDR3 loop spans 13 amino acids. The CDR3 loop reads CASSTTGIPQAFF. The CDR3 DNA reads TGTGCCAGCAGTACCACAGGGATCCCGCAAGCTTTCTTT.

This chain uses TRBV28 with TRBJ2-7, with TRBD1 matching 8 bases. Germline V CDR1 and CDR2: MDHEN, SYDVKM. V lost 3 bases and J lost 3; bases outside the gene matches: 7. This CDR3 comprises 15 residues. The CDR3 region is CASSFPGQGVYEQYF. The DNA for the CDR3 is TGTGCCAGCAGTTTCCCCGGACAGGGAGTCTACGAGCAGTACTTC.